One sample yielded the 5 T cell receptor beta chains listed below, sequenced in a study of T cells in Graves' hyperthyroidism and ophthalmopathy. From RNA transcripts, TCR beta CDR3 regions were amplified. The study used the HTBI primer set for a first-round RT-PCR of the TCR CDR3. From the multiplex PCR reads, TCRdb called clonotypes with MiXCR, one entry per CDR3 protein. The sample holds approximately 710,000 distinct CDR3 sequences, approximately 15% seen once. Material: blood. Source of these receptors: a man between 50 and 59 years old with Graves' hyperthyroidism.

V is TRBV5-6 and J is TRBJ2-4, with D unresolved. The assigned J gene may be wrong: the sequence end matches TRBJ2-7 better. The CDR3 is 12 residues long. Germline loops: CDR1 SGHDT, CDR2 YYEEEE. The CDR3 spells CASSHYGHEQYF. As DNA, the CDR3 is TGTGCCAGCAGCCACTACGGACACGAGCAGTACTTC.

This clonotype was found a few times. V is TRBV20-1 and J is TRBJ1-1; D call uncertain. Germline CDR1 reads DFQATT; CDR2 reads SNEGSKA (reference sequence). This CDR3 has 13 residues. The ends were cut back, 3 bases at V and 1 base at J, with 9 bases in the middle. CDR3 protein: CSASWSWNTEAFF. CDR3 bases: TGCAGTGCTAGTTGGAGTTGGAACACTGAAGCTTTCTTT.

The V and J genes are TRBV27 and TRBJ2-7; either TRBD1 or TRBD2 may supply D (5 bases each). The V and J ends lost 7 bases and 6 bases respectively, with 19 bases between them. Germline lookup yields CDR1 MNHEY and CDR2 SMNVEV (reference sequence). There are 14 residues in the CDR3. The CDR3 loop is CASNLGVQLGEQYF. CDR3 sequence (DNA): TGTGCCAGCAATTTGGGGGTGCAGTTGGGCGAGCAGTACTTC.

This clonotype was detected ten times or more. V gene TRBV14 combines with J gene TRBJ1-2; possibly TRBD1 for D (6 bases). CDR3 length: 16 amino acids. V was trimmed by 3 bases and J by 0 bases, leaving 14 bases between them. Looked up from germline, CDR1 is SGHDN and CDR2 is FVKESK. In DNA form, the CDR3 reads TGTGCCAGCAGCCAGCGATGGGGGGCGGCTAACTATGGCTACACCTTC. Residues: CASSQRWGAANYGYTF.

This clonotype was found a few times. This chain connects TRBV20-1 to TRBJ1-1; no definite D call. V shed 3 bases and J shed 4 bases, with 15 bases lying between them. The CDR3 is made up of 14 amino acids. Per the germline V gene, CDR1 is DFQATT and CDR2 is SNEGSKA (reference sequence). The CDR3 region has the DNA TGCAGTGCTAGTGACGGGGTTCAGCCCACTGAAGCTTTCTTT. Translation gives CSASDGVQPTEAFF.